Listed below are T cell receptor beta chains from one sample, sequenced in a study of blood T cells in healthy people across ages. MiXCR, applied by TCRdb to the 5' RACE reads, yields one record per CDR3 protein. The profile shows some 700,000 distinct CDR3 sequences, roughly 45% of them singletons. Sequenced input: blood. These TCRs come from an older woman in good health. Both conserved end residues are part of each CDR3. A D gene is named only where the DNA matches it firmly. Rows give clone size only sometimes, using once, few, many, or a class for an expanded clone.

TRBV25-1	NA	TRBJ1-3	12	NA	TGTGCCAGCAGTGAACACGTCGACACCATATATTTT	CASSEHVDTIYF
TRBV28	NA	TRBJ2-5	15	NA	TGTGCCAGCAGTTCCGGCCAGGCGAAGCAAGAGACCCAGTACTTC	CASSSGQAKQETQYF
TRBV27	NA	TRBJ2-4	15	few	TGTGCCAGCAGTTTGATTGCGGGAGCCAAAAACATTCAGTACTTC	CASSLIAGAKNIQYF
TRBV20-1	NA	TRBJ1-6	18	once	TGCAGTGCTAGACGCACACTCCGGGGGAGCTCCTATAATTCACCCCTCCACTTT	CSARRTLRGSSYNSPLHF
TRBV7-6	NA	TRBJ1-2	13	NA	TGTGCCAGCAGCTTAGAATGGGGGAGTGGCTACACCTTC	CASSLEWGSGYTF
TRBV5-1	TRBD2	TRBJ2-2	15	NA	TGCGCCAGCAGCGCCGGTAGCGGGGACACCGGGGAGCTGTTTTTT	CASSAGSGDTGELFF
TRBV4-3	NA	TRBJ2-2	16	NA	TGCGCCAGCAGCCAAGTGCAGGGGAATTTGGCCGGGGAGCTGTTTTTT	CASSQVQGNLAGELFF
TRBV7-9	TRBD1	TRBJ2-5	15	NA	TGTGCCAGCAGCCTCCGGTTACAGGGGGTGGAGACCCAGTACTTC	CASSLRLQGVETQYF
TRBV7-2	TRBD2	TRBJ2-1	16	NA	TGTGCCAGCAGCCCCCATTGGAGCGGGGGGAGCTATGAGCAGTTCTTC	CASSPHWSGGSYEQFF
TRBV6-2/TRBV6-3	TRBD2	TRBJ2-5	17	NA	TGTGCCAGCAGTTACCCTAGCGCGACTAGCGGCGGGGAGACCCAGTACTTC	CASSYPSATSGGETQYF
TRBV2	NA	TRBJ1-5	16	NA	TGTGCCAGCAGTGCGGAGAGACACCCTAGCAATCAGCCCCAGCATTTT	CASSAERHPSNQPQHF
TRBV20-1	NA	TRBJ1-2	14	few	TGCAATGCTAGAGATCTCGAGGGATTAAATGGCTACACCTTC	CNARDLEGLNGYTF
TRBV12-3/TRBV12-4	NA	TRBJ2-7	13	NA	TGTGCCAGCAGTTTTTCAGGAACCTACGAGCAGTACTTC	CASSFSGTYEQYF
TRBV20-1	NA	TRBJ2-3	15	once	TGCAGTGCTACCTCTGGGACCATCGGCTCCCATACGCAGTATTTT	CSATSGTIGSHTQYF
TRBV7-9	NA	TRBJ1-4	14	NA	TGTGCCAGTGCAAACAGTGCAACTAATGAAAAACTGTTTTTT	CASANSATNEKLFF
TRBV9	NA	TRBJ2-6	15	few	TGTGCCAGTCAAAGGGGGGGCGCTGGGGCCAACGTCCTGACTTTC	CASQRGGAGANVLTF
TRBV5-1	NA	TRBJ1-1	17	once	TGCGCCAGCAGCTGGGGCTCACCGACACACCCAAACACTGAAGCTTTCTTT	CASSWGSPTHPNTEAFF
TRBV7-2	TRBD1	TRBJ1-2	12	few	TGTGCCAGCAGACGGACAGGGGATGGCTACACCTTC	CASRRTGDGYTF
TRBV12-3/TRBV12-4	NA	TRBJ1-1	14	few	TGTGCCAGCAGTTCAACAGAGGCCCAGTTAACTGCTTTCTTT	CASSSTEAQLTAFF
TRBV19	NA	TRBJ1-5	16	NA	TGTGCCAGTAGTATACTGCCTGGAGTTAGCAATCAGCCCCAGCATTTT	CASSILPGVSNQPQHF
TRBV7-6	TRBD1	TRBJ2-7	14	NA	TGTGCCAGCAGTATGACAGGGCGATCCTACGAGCAGTACTTC	CASSMTGRSYEQYF